Each of the 14 T cell receptor beta chains below was sequenced from the same sample in a study of cytomegalovirus exposure and HLA in healthy donors. Only in-frame clones appear in the TCRdb table, and some are missing; sequencing was by immunoSEQ multiplex PCR. Of 170,000 or so clones in the sample, around 81% were seen once. Source material: PBMCs. Receptors originate from a woman aged 18-29 years in good health and CMV-seropositive.

V usage is TRBV6-5 and J usage is TRBJ2-7; no clear D gene. This CDR3 is 13 amino acids long. Germline-derived CDR1 and CDR2 are MNHEY and SVGAGI. The ends were cut back, 4 bases at V and 1 base at J, with 8 bases in the middle. The CDR3 DNA is TGTGCCAGCAGTTTGGGCCGGTCCTACGAGCAGTACTTC. The encoded protein is CASSLGRSYEQYF.

The chain joins TRBV7-8 to TRBJ2-1, with a possible D match to TRBD2 (6 bases). Germline V gene sequence: CDR1 SGHVS, CDR2 FQNEAQ. The CDR3 is 12 residues long. The V and J ends lost 8 bases and 15 bases respectively, with 20 bases between them. CDR3: CASRGSVGHRFF. The CDR3 coding sequence is TGTGCCAGCCGGGGGTCGGTCGGACACCGGTTCTTC.

Remarks on this clone: Sequence at one end of the junction differs from germline and may be a read error. The V and J genes are TRBV2 and TRBJ2-7, with D possibly being TRBD1 (6 bases). The CDR3 sequence is 10 residues long. Germline loops: CDR1 SNHLY, CDR2 FYNNEI. The CDR3 DNA is TGTGCCGGCAGGGGCCACGAGCAGTACTTC. Its protein is CAGRGHEQYF.

The chain recombines TRBV9 with TRBJ2-5; maybe TRBD1 (6 bases). The CDR3 contains 15 residues. Germline lookup yields CDR1 SGDLS and CDR2 YYNGEE. The V end was cut by 0 bases, the J end by 2 bases, with 11 bases between. The CDR3 loop is CASSVGGTQQETQYF. The CDR3 nucleotides are TGTGCCAGCAGCGTAGGGGGGACACAACAAGAGACCCAGTACTTC.

The chain uses TRBV6-5 and TRBJ1-1, with 7 bases fitting TRBD1. With 8 bases clipped from V and 1 base from J, the junction kept 7 bases outside the gene matches. CDR1 and CDR2 (germline): MNHEY, SVGAGI. The CDR3 length is 14 residues. The CDR3 DNA is TGTGCCAGCGGCCTCGACAGGGCGAACACTGAAGCTTTCTTT. Its translation: CASGLDRANTEAFF.

Points on this clone: Distinct nucleotide sequences in the sample also encode this CDR3. The chain joins TRBV5-1 to TRBJ2-2, with 11 bases aligning to TRBD1. Germline CDR1 and CDR2: SGHRS and YFSETQ. Trimming removed 3 bases from V and 4 bases from J; junction bases left unmatched: 2. The CDR3 runs 15 residues. In DNA, the CDR3 is TGCGCCAGCAGCTCGGGACAGGGGGGCACCGGGGAGCTGTTTTTT. This encodes CASSSGQGGTGELFF.

The genes are TRBV21-1 and TRBJ1-4. TRBV21-1 is recorded as a pseudogene. The CDR3 has 14 amino acids. This CDR3 reads CASSRSSTNEKLFF. The DNA of the CDR3 is TGTGCCAGCAGCCGGTCCTCAACTAATGAAAAACTGTTTTTT.

Only one count was recorded for this clone. The chain has TRBV7-6 and TRBJ1-5; D is perhaps TRBD1 (6 bases). Per the germline V gene, CDR1 is SGHVS and CDR2 is FNYEAQ. This CDR3 spans 15 amino acids. The V end was cut by 9 bases, the J end by 3 bases, with 18 bases between. CDR3 residues: CASQLYRDNNQPQHF. CDR3 sequence (DNA): TGTGCCAGTCAACTTTACCGGGACAACAATCAGCCCCAGCATTTT.

The chain joins TRBV5-4 to TRBJ2-7; 8 bases fit TRBD2. The CDR3 is made up of 16 amino acids. Germline V lookup: CDR1 SGHNT, CDR2 YYREEE (reference sequence). After removal of 0 bases from V and 2 bases from J, the junction contained 7 bases not matched to a gene. CDR3 nucleotides: TGTGCCAGCAGCTTGGGGTTAGCGGGGCAAGCCTACGAGCAGTACTTC. Translation: CASSLGLAGQAYEQYF. Looking up the rest from reference TRBV5-4 and TRBJ2-7 gives the full variable domain: ETGVTQSPTHLIKTRGQQVTLRCSSQSGHNTVSWYQQALGQGPQFIFQYYREEENGRGNFPPRFSGLQFPNYSSELNVNALELDDSALYLCASSLGLAGQAYEQYFGPGTRLTVT.

This clone was observed a single time. This chain joins TRBV19 and TRBJ2-1; TRBD2 might be the D (5 bases). CDR1 LNHDA and CDR2 SQIVND come from the germline V gene (reference sequence). Trimming left V 3 bases short and J 2 bases short, with 8 bases between. The CDR3 is 14 residues long. CDR3 residues: CASSIRLTYNEQFF. CDR3 DNA: TGTGCCAGTAGTATTCGACTAACCTACAATGAGCAGTTCTTC.

The genes are TRBV19 and TRBJ1-2, with D tentatively TRBD1 (5 bases). V lost 9 bases and J lost 5, with 13 bases in between. CDR3 length equals 12 residues. The germline V gene has CDR1 LNHDA and CDR2 SQIVND (reference sequence). Here the CDR3 reads CASQDRVYGYTF. The CDR3 bases are TGTGCCAGCCAAGACAGAGTATATGGCTACACCTTC.

This chain joins TRBV11-2 and TRBJ2-1; D may be TRBD1 (6 bases). This CDR3 has 16 residues. CDR1 SGHAT and CDR2 FQNNGV come from the germline V gene. V was clipped by 1 base and J by 0 bases, with 10 bases between them. The CDR3, as DNA: TGTGCCAGCAGCTTAGTCCAGGGGAGCTCCTACAATGAGCAGTTCTTC. Protein product: CASSLVQGSSYNEQFF.

This clone has only a few counts. The chain recombines TRBV19 with TRBJ1-5; TRBD1 matches at 7 bases. The CDR3 loop spans 15 amino acids. CDR1 is LNHDA, CDR2 SQIVND, per germline (reference sequence). The junction had 6 bases not matched to a gene; V was cut back by 4 bases and J by 3 bases. CDR3 region: CASSTGTAHNQPQHF. The DNA for the CDR3 is TGTGCCAGTAGTACGGGGACAGCTCACAATCAGCCCCAGCATTTT.

The rearrangement uses TRBV13 and TRBJ2-7, with D possibly being TRBD1 (5 bases). Per germline, CDR1 PRHDT and CDR2 FYEKMQ (reference sequence). Trimming stripped 0 bases from V and 1 base from J, with 7 bases between. This CDR3 has 14 residues. The CDR3 loop is CASSLGGRSYEQYF. The CDR3 nucleotides are TGTGCCAGCAGCTTAGGGGGGCGTTCCTACGAGCAGTACTTC. The whole variable domain, remainder taken from reference TRBV13 and TRBJ2-7, is AAGVIQSPRHLIKEKRETATLKCYPIPRHDTVYWYQQGPGQDPQFLISFYEKMQSDKGSIPDRFSAQQFSDYHSELNMSSLELGDSALYFCASSLGGRSYEQYFGPGTRLTVT.